Shown below are 30 T cell receptor beta chains from a single sample sequenced in a study of blood T cells in healthy people across ages. The authors ran a second PCR of about 7 to 11 cycles using a sample-barcoded 5' primer and a J-beta primer mix. Each CDR3 protein gets one entry after TCRdb re-called the 5' RACE reads with MiXCR. The sample holds some 790,000 distinct CDR3 sequences, around 30% seen once. The sequencing sample was made of blood. These receptors were taken from an elderly woman in good health.

The V gene is TRBV5-1, the J gene TRBJ1-1; a possible D gene is TRBD1 (6 bases). Per the germline V gene, CDR1 is SGHRS and CDR2 is YFSETQ. The length of the CDR3 is 17 residues. The V end was cut by 7 bases, the J end by 3 bases, with 25 bases between. The CDR3 spells CASGPNDRLGRHTEAFF. The DNA for the CDR3 is TGCGCCAGCGGACCGAACGACAGGTTGGGGAGGCACACTGAAGCTTTCTTT.

About this clonotype itself: No DNA is shown, since the ends of the CDR3 on it are uncertain; the CDR3 is the one TCRdb lists. The chain recombines TRBV7-2 with TRBJ2-5; the table's D call of TRBD1 was not tested on the DNA. Germline CDR1 is SGHTA and CDR2 is FQGNSA. The CDR3 region is 14 residues in length, termini included. The CDR3 here is CASSLGVGTGTQDF.

This chain uses TRBV2 with TRBJ1-1; D is unclear. In germline, CDR1 is SNHLY, CDR2 FYNNEI. The V end lost 2 bases, the J end lost 11 bases, and 9 bases lay between the germline ends. The CDR3 sequence is 11 residues long. The CDR3 sequence: CASSERGVAFF. The CDR3 DNA reads as TGTGCCAGCAGTGAACGGGGAGTCGCTTTCTTT. Based on the CDR3 plus reference TRBV2 and TRBJ1-1, the full variable domain is EPEVTQTPSHQVTQMGQEVILRCVPISNHLYFYWYRQILGQKVEFLVSFYNNEISEKSEIFDDQFSVERPDGSNFTLKIRSTKLEDSAMYFCASSERGVAFFGQGTRLTVV.

This clonotype showed up just a few times. A single base separates this from a much larger clone, so it may be a read error. The genes are TRBV24-1 and TRBJ2-7; D might be TRBD1 (6 bases). V shed 6 bases and J shed 7 bases, with 15 bases lying between them. This CDR3 has 13 residues. Per the germline V gene, CDR1 is KGHDR and CDR2 is SFDVKD. The DNA for the CDR3 is TGTGCCACCAGTAGTACAGGCAGGGGTGAGCAGTACTTC. Translation gives CATSSTGRGEQYF.

This clonotype was detected many times. The chain has TRBV10-3 and TRBJ2-1; D tentatively reads TRBD1 or TRBD2 (5 bases each). The CDR3 covers 12 residues. V shed 11 bases and J shed 4 bases, with 12 bases lying between them. The V gene's germline CDR1 is ENHRY and CDR2 SYGVKD. CDR3 region: CAVAGTYNEQFF. Written as DNA, the CDR3 is TGTGCCGTCGCCGGGACGTACAATGAGCAGTTCTTC.

Notes on this clonotype: Just one base apart from a much larger clone, this may be a read error. V and J are TRBV12-3 or TRBV12-4 and TRBJ2-7; 7 nucleotides align to TRBD2. Germline trimming cut 5 bases from V and 0 bases from J; bases unmatched to any gene: 7. The CDR3 spans 15 residues. As DNA, the CDR3 is TGTGCCAGCAGTATACCGGGGGGATTCTCCTACGAGCAGTACTTC. Translating gives CASSIPGGFSYEQYF.

This chain links TRBV12-5 with TRBJ2-1; either TRBD1 or TRBD2 may supply D (6 bases each). V was trimmed by 5 bases and J by 9 bases, leaving 17 bases between them. Germline V CDR1 and CDR2: LGHNT, FRNRAP. The CDR3 runs to 14 residues. The CDR3: CASGPPWGDIEQFF. CDR3 bases: TGTGCTAGTGGTCCCCCCTGGGGGGACATTGAGCAGTTCTTC.

The rearrangement joins TRBV28 to TRBJ2-1; D ambiguous. The J call may be incorrect, as the DNA end agrees better with TRBJ2-7. CDR3 length: 14 residues. The V gene's germline CDR1 is MDHEN and CDR2 SYDVKM. CDR3 nucleotides: TGTGCCAGCAGTTTGTACGGCTCCTACAATGAGCAGTACTTC. Its protein is CASSLYGSYNEQYF.

Regarding this clonotype: A single base separates this from a much larger clone, so it may be a read error. The chain couples TRBV18 to TRBJ2-7; D not resolved. The DNA end is more similar to TRBJ2-5, so the J call may be wrong. The germline V gene encodes CDR1 KGHSH and CDR2 LQKENI. The CDR3 runs 13 residues. This chain's CDR3 is CASSTDFGETQYF. Here the CDR3 DNA reads TGTGCCAGCTCAACAGACTTCGGAGAGACCCAGTACTTC.

The chain uses TRBV11-2 and TRBJ2-7; 7 nucleotides line up with TRBD1. The J segment lost 3 bases and the V segment lost 5 bases, leaving 10 bases of the junction unmatched. There are 15 residues in the CDR3. Germline V lookup: CDR1 SGHAT, CDR2 FQNNGV. DNA for the CDR3: TGTGCCAGCAGCCCCCCCGGGACAGACAACTACGAGCAGTACTTC. Amino acid sequence: CASSPPGTDNYEQYF.

The chain employs TRBV6-5 and TRBJ1-2; TRBD1 is a possible D gene (6 bases). Trimming stripped 6 bases from V and 1 base from J, with 15 bases between. Germline V gene sequence: CDR1 MNHEY, CDR2 SVGAGI. The CDR3 extends over 15 amino acids. The CDR3 region has the DNA TGTGCCAGCAGCCACAGGGCGCTCTTTAACTATGGCTACACCTTC. It yields the protein CASSHRALFNYGYTF.

V usage is TRBV12-3 or TRBV12-4 and J usage is TRBJ2-3, with D tentatively TRBD2 (6 bases). Trimming removed 3 bases from V and 15 bases from J, with 19 bases in between. The CDR3 has 13 residues. The CDR3 loop is CASSLIAADTEYF. The CDR3 DNA sequence: TGTGCCAGCAGTTTGATAGCGGCAGATACGGAATATTTT.

This clonotype came up many times. The rearrangement links TRBV7-2 to TRBJ2-3; D is undetermined. V gave up 4 bases and J gave up 4 bases, with 15 bases separating them. The CDR3 runs 15 residues. From germline, CDR1 is SGHTA and CDR2 FQGNSA. The CDR3 nucleotides are TGTGCCAGCAGCTCCCCGTCAGGCCCCCCAGATACGCAGTATTTT. Residues: CASSSPSGPPDTQYF.

The sample holds many counts of this clonotype. The chain combines TRBV12-3 or TRBV12-4 with TRBJ2-7, with 10 bases identical to TRBD1. Unmatched junction bases numbered 7, after V lost 4 bases and J lost 4 bases. The CDR3 runs 15 residues. The CDR3 loop is CASSSWGQGNYEQYF. DNA for the CDR3: TGTGCCAGCAGTTCATGGGGACAGGGGAATTACGAGCAGTACTTC.

This chain uses TRBV12-3 or TRBV12-4 with TRBJ2-3, with D perhaps TRBD2 (5 bases). The CDR3 consists of 12 residues. V lost 6 bases and J lost 11, with 15 bases in between. For the CDR3, the DNA is TGTGCCAGCAGAGTGGGAGCAGATGTGCAGTATTTT. Encoded protein: CASRVGADVQYF.

This clonotype was detected a few times. J is TRBJ2-2 and V is TRBV14; D is uncertain. This CDR3 has 15 amino acids. From germline, CDR1 is SGHDN and CDR2 FVKESK. With 2 bases removed from V and 5 bases from J, the gap between germline ends came to 12 bases. This CDR3 is CASSQWVISTGELFF. The CDR3 DNA sequence: TGTGCCAGCAGCCAATGGGTTATCTCGACCGGGGAGCTGTTTTTT.

As regards this clonotype: A much larger clone sits a single nucleotide away, making a read error possible. The chain links TRBV9 to TRBJ2-1; 11 bases map to TRBD1. The DNA end is a closer match to TRBJ2-7, so the J assignment may be wrong. The CDR3 consists of 15 residues. CDR1 SGDLS and CDR2 YYNGEE come from the germline V gene. This chain's CDR3 is CASSGTGGSYNEQYF. The CDR3 region has the DNA TGTGCCAGCAGCGGGACAGGGGGCTCCTACAATGAGCAGTACTTC.

The V call is TRBV15, the J call TRBJ1-2, with D possibly being TRBD1 (5 bases). Germline CDR1 is LNHNV and CDR2 is YYDKDF (reference sequence). The V gene lost 1 base and the J gene lost 2 bases, with 11 bases spanning the gap. The CDR3 is 15 residues long. The CDR3 protein is CATSRAPAGNYGYTF. For the CDR3, the DNA is TGTGCCACCAGCAGAGCTCCGGCAGGGAACTATGGCTACACCTTC.

J is TRBJ1-4 and V is TRBV30; D not resolved. Trimming pared 2 bases from V and 8 bases from J, leaving 12 bases between. CDR1 is GTSNPN, CDR2 SVGIG, per germline (reference sequence). There are 13 residues in the CDR3. This CDR3 is CAWSTNRLEKLFF. The CDR3 DNA reads TGTGCCTGGAGTACCAACCGATTAGAAAAACTGTTTTTT.

This clonotype was picked up many times. The rearrangement uses TRBV7-2 and TRBJ1-1; D uncertain. The CDR3 has 14 amino acids. Germline CDR1 reads SGHTA; CDR2 reads FQGNSA. Trimming cost V 3 bases and J 1 base, with 9 bases left between them. In DNA, the CDR3 is TGTGCCAGCAGCTTGGACGCGGCGAACACTGAAGCTTTCTTT. Protein product: CASSLDAANTEAFF.

This clonotype was seen at least ten times. The genes are TRBV7-2 and TRBJ1-2; D is perhaps TRBD1 (6 bases). This CDR3 has 16 residues. The germline V gene encodes CDR1 SGHTA and CDR2 FQGNSA. V lost 1 base and J 3 bases, leaving 15 bases between the germline ends. The CDR3 DNA sequence: TGTGCCAGCAGCTTAGGGACAGCCGGGTGGGACTATGGCTACACCTTC. It yields the protein CASSLGTAGWDYGYTF.

At least ten counts were recorded for this clonotype. This CDR3 is CSVLTRGSENIQYF. CDR3 coding DNA: TGCAGCGTCCTCACTAGGGGGTCGGAAAACATTCAGTACTTC. The J gene is TRBJ2-4, the V gene TRBV29-1; D may be TRBD1 (6 bases). Trimming removed 6 bases from V and 5 bases from J, with 17 bases in between. Germline CDR1 reads SQVTM; CDR2 reads ANQGSEA. CDR3 length: 14 residues. Using reference TRBV29-1 and TRBJ2-4 for the parts outside the CDR3, the full variable domain is SAVISQKPSRDICQRGTSLTIQCQVDSQVTMMFWYRQQPGQSLTLIATANQGSEATYESGFVIDKFPISRPNLTFSTLTVSNMSPEDSSIYLCSVLTRGSENIQYFGAGTRLSVL.

The rearrangement uses TRBV5-1 and TRBJ2-2; D gene uncertain. Deletions cut 0 bases from V and 3 bases from J, with 9 bases between. Germline assignment: CDR1 SGHRS and CDR2 YFSETQ. This CDR3 is built from 15 residues. In DNA, the CDR3 is TGCGCCAGCAGCTTGGACGGATCCTACACCGGGGAGCTGTTTTTT. Amino acid sequence: CASSLDGSYTGELFF.

In this sample, this clonotype turned up many times. The genes are TRBV29-1 and TRBJ1-5; D remains ambiguous. V was clipped by 4 bases and J by 0 bases, with 10 bases between them. The germline V gene encodes CDR1 SQVTM and CDR2 ANQGSEA. The CDR3 is made up of 14 amino acids. The DNA of the CDR3 is TGCAGCGTTGCCGAGGGAGGTAGCAATCAGCCCCAGCATTTT. Translated: CSVAEGGSNQPQHF. The full variable domain, completed using reference TRBV29-1 and TRBJ1-5, is SAVISQKPSRDICQRGTSLTIQCQVDSQVTMMFWYRQQPGQSLTLIATANQGSEATYESGFVIDKFPISRPNLTFSTLTVSNMSPEDSSIYLCSVAEGGSNQPQHFGDGTRLSIL.

The V and J genes are TRBV6-1 and TRBJ1-4; 8 bases match TRBD1. The CDR3 has 15 residues. CDR1 and CDR2 (germline): MNHNS, SASEGT. V lost 7 bases, J lost 1 base, and 5 bases stayed unmatched. The CDR3 bases are TGTGCCAGCAAACCGACAGGGGTAACTAATGAAAAACTGTTTTTT. It codes for CASKPTGVTNEKLFF.

On this clonotype: A read error may explain this, as a much larger clone is one base away. This chain connects TRBV6-6 to TRBJ2-5; 9 nucleotides match TRBD2. Trimming at V came to 2 bases and at J to 11 bases, leaving 15 bases not matched to a gene. The length of the CDR3 is 16 residues. Germline CDR1 is MNHNY and CDR2 is SVGAGI (reference sequence). CDR3 in amino acids: CASSYTSGGSYNEQYF. For the CDR3, the DNA is TGTGCCAGCAGTTACACCAGCGGGGGGAGCTACAATGAGCAGTACTTC.

This clonotype was observed a few times. The chain uses TRBV7-2 and TRBJ1-1; tentatively, D is TRBD1 (5 bases). V lost 7 bases and J 4 bases, leaving 13 bases between the germline ends. Germline assignment: CDR1 SGHTA and CDR2 FQGNSA. CDR3 length: 13 amino acids. CDR3 nucleotide sequence: TGTGCCAGCACCCTCGGGGGACTCACTGAAGCTTTCTTT. Amino acid sequence: CASTLGGLTEAFF.

The CDR3 DNA sequence: TGTGCCAGCAGCACGAGTATAGGGGGCTACGAGCAGTACTTC. It is translated as CASSTSIGGYEQYF. The gene calls are TRBV6-5 and TRBJ2-7; TRBD1 is a possible D gene (6 bases). The CDR3 has 14 residues. V was pared by 6 bases and J by 3 bases, with 15 bases between. Germline V lookup: CDR1 MNHEY, CDR2 SVGAGI.

CDR3 DNA: TGTGCCAGCAGATCCGGGGCCGCAGATACGCAGTATTTT. Encoded protein: CASRSGAADTQYF. The chain joins TRBV6-6 to TRBJ2-3; tentatively, D is TRBD1 or TRBD2 (5 bases each). This CDR3 spans 13 amino acids. Looked up from germline, CDR1 is MNHNY and CDR2 is SVGAGI (reference sequence). The ends were cut back, 6 bases at V and 4 bases at J, with 11 bases in the middle.

The rearrangement links TRBV2 to TRBJ1-2, with D tentatively TRBD1 (6 bases). Germline V gene lookup returns CDR1 SNHLY and CDR2 FYNNEI. The CDR3 runs to 12 residues. Trimming took off 2 bases at V and 8 bases at J, with 9 bases between the two ends. The chain's CDR3 is CASSERGAGYTF. CDR3 nucleotides: TGTGCCAGCAGTGAACGGGGGGCAGGCTACACCTTC. The variable domain in full, with the rest retrieved from reference TRBV2 and TRBJ1-2, is EPEVTQTPSHQVTQMGQEVILRCVPISNHLYFYWYRQILGQKVEFLVSFYNNEISEKSEIFDDQFSVERPDGSNFTLKIRSTKLEDSAMYFCASSERGAGYTFGSGTRLTVV.